The T cell receptor (beta chain) under discussion was sequenced for a study of blood T cell repertoires in COVID-19. Across the study: PBMCs, B-cell-depleted T cells, or T cells were the source of the cDNA or gDNA that made up the material.

The data were produced by immunoSEQ multiplex PCR, yet TCRdb's version contains in-frame clones alone and is incomplete. Here the sample spans about 380,000 clones, 88% being singletons. This clone was seen once. Participants were placed into cohorts based on the clinical history they reported. Material: PBMCs or T cells enriched from blood (not recorded which). The receptor's source is a woman aged 18-30 years who had recovered from COVID-19.

The CDR3 region has the DNA TGTGCCAGTAGCCTAATCTTATTTTATCAGCCCCAGCATTTT. Its translation is CASSLILFYQPQHF. The chain couples TRBV19 to TRBJ1-5; D not certain. The CDR3 runs 14 residues. Germline CDR1 is LNHDA and CDR2 is SQIVND (reference sequence). V was trimmed by 6 bases and J by 5 bases, leaving 14 bases between them.